Below are 12 T cell receptor beta chains sequenced from a single sample in a study of blood T cells in healthy people across ages. The second PCR ran 7 to 11 cycles with a sample-barcoded 5' primer and J-beta primers. TCRdb redid the calling of the 5' RACE reads with MiXCR, one entry per CDR3 protein. The profile shows about 640,000 distinct CDR3 sequences, roughly 50% of them singletons. Sequencing used blood. Receptors were obtained from a man in his sixties in good health.

This chain connects TRBV11-2 to TRBJ2-7, with D perhaps matching TRBD1 or TRBD2 (5 bases each). Germline lookup yields CDR1 SGHAT and CDR2 FQNNGV. The CDR3 extends over 15 amino acids. V was clipped by 5 bases and J by 5 bases, with 19 bases between them. CDR3 loop: CASSPRFGARNEQYF. In DNA, the CDR3 is TGTGCCAGCAGCCCGAGGTTCGGGGCCCGGAACGAGCAGTACTTC.

The gene calls are TRBV4-1 and TRBJ2-7; 8 bases match TRBD1. Germline V gene sequence: CDR1 MGHRA, CDR2 YSYEKL. Losses at the gene ends were 2 bases for V and 2 bases for J; bases not matched to a gene: 5. The CDR3 has 15 residues. CDR3 coding DNA: TGCGCCAGCAGCCAACCGGGACAGGTCCCCTACGAGCAGTACTTC. It encodes CASSQPGQVPYEQYF.

The sample holds one count of this clonotype. The genes are TRBV20-1 and TRBJ2-1; 7 nucleotides agree with TRBD2. CDR1 is DFQATT and CDR2 is SNEGSKA in the germline V gene (reference sequence). The CDR3 is 14 amino acids. With V trimmed by 5 bases and J by 4 bases, 8 bases remained unmatched. Here the CDR3 reads CSAPLSGVYNEQFF. As DNA, the CDR3 is TGCAGTGCTCCCCTCAGCGGGGTGTACAATGAGCAGTTCTTC.

The chain couples TRBV28 to TRBJ2-5; D is perhaps TRBD2 (6 bases). The J call is uncertain, as TRBJ2-7 better fits the DNA end. This CDR3 is 15 amino acids long. The germline V gene has CDR1 MDHEN and CDR2 SYDVKM. The CDR3: CASSEREASTYEQYF. As DNA, the CDR3 is TGTGCCAGCAGTGAAAGGGAGGCCTCAACCTACGAGCAGTACTTC.

This clonotype was picked up a small number of times. The chain joins TRBV5-1 to TRBJ2-7; the D gene is possibly TRBD1 (5 bases). Gene TRBJ2-4 matches the end of the DNA better, so the J call may be wrong. Germline CDR1 and CDR2: SGHRS and YFSETQ. The CDR3 totals 15 residues. The CDR3 sequence: CASSLGQGQVDIQYF. The CDR3 DNA follows: TGCGCCAGCAGCTTGGGGCAGGGCCAGGTGGACATTCAGTACTTC.

CDR3 coding DNA: TGCAGCGTTGCCGGTATTGGGAGTTTCGAAGAGACCCAGTTCTTC. Its translation: CSVAGIGSFEETQFF. The chain combines TRBV29-1 with TRBJ2-1; D possibly corresponds to TRBD2 (5 bases). There are 15 residues in the CDR3. Germline V gene lookup returns CDR1 SQVTM and CDR2 ANQGSEA. Trimming removed 4 bases at V and 13 bases at J, with 26 bases between.

This clonotype came up a few times. The rearrangement uses TRBV4-1 and TRBJ2-5; weak D call: TRBD2 (6 bases). The CDR3 runs 16 residues. The V gene's germline CDR1 is MGHRA and CDR2 YSYEKL. With 0 bases removed from V and 1 base from J, the gap between germline ends came to 12 bases. This CDR3 reads CASSQDRGLTQETQYF. For the CDR3, the DNA is TGCGCCAGCAGCCAAGATAGGGGACTTACCCAAGAGACCCAGTACTTC.

The chain recombines TRBV27 with TRBJ1-4; TRBD1 might be the D (5 bases). Per the germline V gene, CDR1 is MNHEY and CDR2 is SMNVEV (reference sequence). The V end lost 5 bases, the J end lost 8 bases, and 27 bases lay between the germline ends. This CDR3 is 18 amino acids long. This CDR3 reads CASSTRGGGAASGEKLFF. CDR3 nucleotides: TGTGCCAGCAGTACCCGAGGTGGAGGGGCGGCCTCGGGCGAAAAACTGTTTTTT.

The rearrangement joins TRBV28 to TRBJ2-5, with TRBD2 matching over 7 bases. The CDR3 runs 13 residues. The germline V gene has CDR1 MDHEN and CDR2 SYDVKM. J gave up 4 bases and V 6 bases, and 5 bases lay outside the gene matches. DNA of the CDR3: TGTGCCAGCAGGGGGACTACGTTAGAGACCCAGTACTTC. Translating gives CASRGTTLETQYF. The variable domain in full, completed from reference TRBV28 and TRBJ2-5, reads DVKVTQSSRYLVKRTGEKVFLECVQDMDHENMFWYRQDPGLGLRLIYFSYDVKMKEKGDIPEGYSVSREKKERFSLILESASTNQTSMYLCASRGTTLETQYFGPGTRLLVL.

The V gene is TRBV9, the J gene TRBJ2-1; TRBD1 might be the D (5 bases). CDR3 length: 14 amino acids. CDR1 and CDR2 (germline): SGDLS, YYNGEE. The V gene lost 0 bases and the J gene lost 6 bases, with 10 bases spanning the gap. The CDR3 is CASSVVTESNEQFF. In DNA form, the CDR3 reads TGTGCCAGCAGCGTAGTGACAGAATCCAATGAGCAGTTCTTC.

The genes are TRBV5-1 and TRBJ1-6; D perhaps matches TRBD1 (5 bases). Trimming left V 0 bases short and J 0 bases short, with 13 bases between. CDR3 length: 18 amino acids. The germline gives CDR1 SGHRS, CDR2 YFSETQ. The CDR3 loop reads CASSLAWRGSSYNSPLHF. The CDR3 region has the DNA TGCGCCAGCAGCTTGGCATGGAGGGGAAGCTCCTATAATTCACCCCTCCACTTT.

Concerning this clonotype: One junction end does not reproduce the germline sequence, and a read error may be involved. This rearrangement joins TRBV5-1 to TRBJ2-7; TRBD2 matches 8 bases. CDR3 length: 14 amino acids. Germline CDR1 is SGHRS and CDR2 is YFSETQ. The CDR3 loop reads CASSRTSGAYEQYF. DNA for the CDR3: TGTGCCAGCAGCCGTACTAGCGGCGCTTACGAGCAGTACTTC.